This T cell receptor (beta chain) was identified during a study of blood T cell repertoires in COVID-19 (dated by TCRdb to the early 2020s). In the study overall: Samples from collaborators originated in the United States, Italy and Spain and spanned both the acute and convalescent phases of COVID-19. A freely available public database, intended as a resource for researchers studying the immune response to SARS-CoV-2, is where the repertoires were released. The prospective study material was composed of cDNA or gDNA derived from T cells, B-cell-depleted T cells, or PBMCs. Subjects who had been exposed to COVID-19, were actively infected with it, or had recovered from it provided the deeply sampled blood TCRbeta repertoires that made up the dataset. Where available, HLA class I and class II types were obtained from metadata supplied by the sample provider rather than from assay-based typing. The samples were drawn from two sources: the first 160 participants of the ongoing ImmuneRACE study, and 1,254 subjects contributed by 6 global collaborators. Sample metadata almost always included a de-identified subject ID, COVID-19 status, age in years and sex.

Relative to germline, V is 3 bases shorter and J is 8 bases shorter, with 12 bases between their ends. The CDR3 holds 13 amino acids from the cysteine to the phenylalanine. CDR3 DNA is the only sequence kept; it has 39 bases, read in frame from the first base. CDR1 and CDR2 are read off the germline V gene as SGHRS and YFSETQ. TCRbeta CDR3 regions were amplified from genomic DNA using the immunoSEQ Assay, a bias-controlled multiplex PCR. Under the source paper's analysis protocol: Within the assay, amplification of reference gene primers was used to estimate how many nucleated cells each sample contained. Sequence reads were collapsed and filtered to measure the absolute abundance of every unique TCRbeta CDR3 rearrangement. For each sample, productive Simpson clonality was calculated by taking the square root of Simpson's diversity index across productive rearrangements. Entries here come from immuneACCESS through TCRdb and include only in-frame sequences with V and J called. Some clones fail to appear in such tables; in the studies checked, an unresolved V gene covers under half of the shortfall, and the cause of the remainder is unknown. D and trimming were read from the DNA, whereas the V and J calls and clone size are those reported in that table. The sample yields hundreds of thousands of clones; approximately 86% were counted once. 3% of the sample is held by the ten biggest clonotypes.

General conclusions and limits of the study: How much clinical and demographic metadata was included differed by source and by participant, and the metadata was provided uncurated.

A remark on this clone: Its antigen remains undetermined. No per-base quality is available; no much larger clone lies one base away.

Each collaborating institution followed its own protocols to collect whole blood in K2EDTA tubes. Collaborator samples were shipped for TCRbeta analysis as frozen whole blood, isolated PBMCs, or DNA extracted from either sample type. The chain is encoded by TRBV5-1 joined to TRBJ2-1; perhaps TRBD1 is the D gene, with 6 bases matching. The TCR comes from a human donor in a cohort sampled during active COVID-19. The sample taken for sequencing was peripheral blood. In nucleotide form, the sequence is TGCGCCAGCAGCTCCACAGGGCGGGATGAGCAGTTCTTC. This is translated as CASSSTGRDEQFF.